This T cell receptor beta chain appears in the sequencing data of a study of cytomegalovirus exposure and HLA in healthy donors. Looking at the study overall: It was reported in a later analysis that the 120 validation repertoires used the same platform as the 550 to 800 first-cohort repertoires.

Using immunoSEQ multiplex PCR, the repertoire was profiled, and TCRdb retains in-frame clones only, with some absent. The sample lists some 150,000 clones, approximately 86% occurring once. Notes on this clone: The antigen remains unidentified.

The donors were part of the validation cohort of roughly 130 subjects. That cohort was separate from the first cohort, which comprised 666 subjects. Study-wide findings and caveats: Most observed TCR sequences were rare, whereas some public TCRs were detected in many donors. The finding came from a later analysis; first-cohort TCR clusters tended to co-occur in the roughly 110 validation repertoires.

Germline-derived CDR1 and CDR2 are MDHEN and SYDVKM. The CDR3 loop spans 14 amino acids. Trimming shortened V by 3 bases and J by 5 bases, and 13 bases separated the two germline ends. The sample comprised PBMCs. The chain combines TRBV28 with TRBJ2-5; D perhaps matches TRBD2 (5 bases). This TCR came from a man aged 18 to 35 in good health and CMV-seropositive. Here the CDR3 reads CASSFNPGFETQYF. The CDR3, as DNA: TGTGCCAGCAGTTTCAATCCGGGATTCGAGACCCAGTACTTC.